This T cell receptor beta chain came from a study of CXCR3-negative and CXCR3-positive naive CD8 T cells. Germline V gives CDR1 SGHRS, CDR2 YFSETQ. This CDR3 is built from 17 residues. Study-wide findings and caveats: CD5 surface expression was similar among naive subsets, and TCR strength was estimated by inference from TRB CDR3 properties. Naive CXCR3-positive cells had TRB CDR3s more hydrophobic than those of CXCR3-negative naive cells. Relative to memory CD8+ cells, whose diversity was much lower, both naive subsets had comparably high diversity.

Worth noting for this clonotype: What it binds is not known.

The study made its TRB cDNA libraries by 5' RACE, adding UMI labels. TCRdb re-called the 5' RACE reads and shows each CDR3 protein once, DNA omitted. The listing records under 6,000 distinct CDR3 sequences. CD45RO-CCR7+CD27+CD95- defined naive CD8+ T cells. The rearrangement uses TRBV5-1 and TRBJ2-1. This clonotype was sampled from a human donor in good health. Some clones in this sample may be carry-over from other donors' samples. Sequencing input: naive CXCR3+ CD8+ T cells from blood. Stated subset: CD45RO-CCR7+CD27+CD95- naive CD8+ T cells expressing CXCR3 (TNR3+). The CDR3 region is CASSLVGVVSSYNEQFF. The full variable domain, completed using reference TRBV5-1 and TRBJ2-1, is KAGVTQTPRYLIKTRGQQVTLSCSPISGHRSVSWYQQTPGQGLQFLFEYFSETQRNKGNFPGRFSGRQFSNSRSEMNVSTLELGDSALYLCASSLVGVVSSYNEQFFGPGTRLTVL.